One and the same sample provided the 5 T cell receptor beta chains below, sequenced in a study of blood T cell repertoires in COVID-19. Sequenced by immunoSEQ multiplex PCR; TCRdb stores in-frame clones only, minus some. The sample contains about 150,000 clones, more than 85% of which appear only once. Specimen: peripheral blood. These receptors were obtained from a woman in her 70s with acute or convalescent COVID-19.

This clone was observed a few times. The chain has TRBV6-5 and TRBJ1-2; 9 bases line up with TRBD1. CDR1 and CDR2 (germline): MNHEY, SVGAGI. The V gene end was trimmed by 7 bases and the J gene end by 3 bases; junction bases not matched to a gene: 9. The CDR3 has 15 residues. For the CDR3, the DNA is TGTGCCAGCAAAGCCGACAGGGGGGGGGACTATGGCTACACCTTC. The encoded protein is CASKADRGGDYGYTF.

A single count supports this clone. The chain links TRBV12-3 or TRBV12-4 to TRBJ2-1; 7 nucleotides line up with TRBD2. The length of the CDR3 is 13 residues. The J segment lost 6 bases and the V segment lost 6 bases, leaving 5 bases of the junction unmatched. The CDR3 loop is CASRLLAPNEQFF. CDR3 coding DNA: TGTGCCAGCAGGCTACTAGCGCCCAATGAGCAGTTCTTC.

This rearrangement joins TRBV4-3 to TRBJ1-1; D uncertain. The germline V and J ends were trimmed by 1 base and 1 base, with 10 bases remaining between them. The germline gives CDR1 LGHNA, CDR2 YSLEER. The CDR3 has 15 amino acids. Here the CDR3 reads CASSQARAANTEAFF. The CDR3 DNA sequence: TGCGCCAGCAGCCAAGCTCGAGCGGCGAACACTGAAGCTTTCTTT.

A single count supports this clone. The chain employs TRBV9 and TRBJ2-3; possible D gene TRBD1, 5 bases. CDR1 is SGDLS and CDR2 is YYNGEE in the germline V gene. This CDR3 has 15 amino acids. V gave up 4 bases and J gave up 2 bases, with 14 bases separating them. The CDR3 DNA is TGTGCCAGCAGCACTGCGCTAGGGGTCACAGATACGCAGTATTTT. This encodes CASSTALGVTDTQYF.

V gene TRBV4-3 combines with J gene TRBJ2-2, with a possible D match to TRBD1 (6 bases). V lost 0 bases and J lost 4, with 12 bases in between. The CDR3 is made up of 16 amino acids. Per germline, CDR1 LGHNA and CDR2 YSLEER. The CDR3 region is CASSQETGWFTGELFF. Written as DNA, the CDR3 is TGCGCCAGCAGCCAAGAAACAGGGTGGTTCACCGGGGAGCTGTTTTTT.